A single sample is the source of the 13 T cell receptor beta chains below, sequenced in a study of OX40 agonist ivuxolimab in advanced cancers. Some clones are missing from TCRdb's copy, which holds only in-frame ones; the method was immunoSEQ multiplex PCR. In the table there are fewer than 75,000 clones, roughly nine tenths of which are singletons. The sequenced sample was CD4+ or CD8+ T cells sorted from blood, obtained in a trial of the OX40 agonist ivuxolimab. Receptors were obtained from an adult with an advanced solid tumor such as melanoma, head and neck, liver or kidney cancer.

Written as DNA, the CDR3 is TGTGCCAGCAGAATGGACTATTGGGACACAGATACGCAGTATTTT. Residues: CASRMDYWDTDTQYF. The chain combines TRBV6-6 with TRBJ2-3; possibly TRBD2 for D (6 bases). Trimming took 6 bases from V and 2 from J, leaving 15 bases between them. Germline lookup yields CDR1 MNHNY and CDR2 SVGAGI (reference sequence). The CDR3 contains 15 residues.

The rearrangement links TRBV7-2 to TRBJ1-5; D gene unclear. Trimming cost V 5 bases and J 4 bases, with 12 bases left between them. This CDR3 spans 14 amino acids. Germline V gene data show CDR1 as SGHTA and CDR2 as FQGNSA. The CDR3 sequence is CASSPYSTNQPQHF. CDR3 sequence (DNA): TGTGCCAGCAGCCCCTACAGCACAAATCAGCCCCAGCATTTT. The full variable domain, its missing parts supplied by reference TRBV7-2 and TRBJ1-5, is GAGVSQSPSNKVTEKGKDVELRCDPISGHTALYWYRQSLGQGLEFLIYFQGNSAPDKSGLPSDRFSAERTGGSVSTLTIQRTQQEDSAVYLCASSPYSTNQPQHFGDGTRLSIL.

This clone was seen once. The same CDR3 also results from other DNA sequences found in this sample. The rearrangement links TRBV2 to TRBJ1-1; 8 nucleotides match TRBD1. J was trimmed by 5 bases and V by 5 bases; bases with no gene match: 7. The germline V gene encodes CDR1 SNHLY and CDR2 FYNNEI. This CDR3 has 14 residues. The CDR3 is CASSPQGARTEAFF. The CDR3, as DNA: TGTGCCAGCAGTCCTCAGGGGGCGCGAACTGAAGCTTTCTTT.

This sequence joins TRBV9 and TRBJ2-1, with D uncertain. The V and J ends lost 0 bases and 1 base respectively, with 8 bases between them. Germline CDR1 SGDLS, CDR2 YYNGEE. This CDR3 is built from 15 residues. This chain's CDR3 is CASSVGGYSYNEQFF. The CDR3 nucleotides are TGTGCCAGCAGCGTAGGCGGATATTCCTACAATGAGCAGTTCTTC.

In regard to this clone: Mismatch with germline at one junction end may stem from a read error. V is TRBV11-1 and J is TRBJ2-7, with 7 bases matching TRBD2. The CDR3 is made up of 16 amino acids. CDR1 is SGHAT, CDR2 FQDESV, per germline (reference sequence). The CDR3 region is CAGSHLDGKGTNEQYF. The CDR3 nucleotides read TGTGCCGGCAGCCATCTTGACGGGAAAGGGACTAACGAGCAGTACTTC.

This rearrangement joins TRBV5-4 to TRBJ2-1; D is uncertain. The length of the CDR3 is 16 residues. The V end lost 4 bases, the J end lost 4 bases, and 18 bases lay between the germline ends. The germline CDR1 and CDR2 sequences are SGHNT and YYREEE (reference sequence). The CDR3 spells CASSPSAAEIYNEQFF. The CDR3 nucleotides read TGTGCCAGCAGCCCGTCGGCGGCAGAGATATACAATGAGCAGTTCTTC.

The sample holds a few counts of this clone. The CDR3 nucleotides are TGTGCCAGCAGTGTTGGCAGGGCCAGCACAGATACGCAGTATTTT. It specifies CASSVGRASTDTQYF. This chain joins TRBV2 and TRBJ2-3; D is perhaps TRBD1 (5 bases). Germline lookup yields CDR1 SNHLY and CDR2 FYNNEI. The CDR3 contains 15 residues. The V and J ends lost 4 bases and 0 bases respectively, with 11 bases between them.

The chain recombines TRBV6-1 with TRBJ2-7; D is possibly TRBD1 (6 bases). The CDR3 runs 14 residues. Trimming took 3 bases from V and 5 from J, leaving 14 bases between them. The germline V gene has CDR1 MNHNS and CDR2 SASEGT. The CDR3 reads CASSDRGREDEQYF. The CDR3 region has the DNA TGTGCCAGCAGTGACAGGGGCCGCGAGGACGAGCAGTACTTC.

The V and J genes are TRBV7-2 and TRBJ2-7; D perhaps matches TRBD2 (6 bases). Germline V gene lookup returns CDR1 SGHTA and CDR2 FQGNSA. The CDR3 spans 13 residues. V was clipped by 3 bases and J by 4 bases, with 10 bases between them. The CDR3 here is CASSLGREYEQYF. CDR3 bases: TGTGCCAGCAGCTTGGGACGGGAGTACGAGCAGTACTTC.

CDR3 in amino acids: CASSLDSTYGYTF. Here the CDR3 DNA reads TGCGCCAGCAGCTTGGACAGTACCTATGGCTACACCTTC. The chain recombines TRBV5-1 with TRBJ1-2, with D unclear. V was shortened by 0 bases and J by 4 bases, with 7 bases between the two germline ends. CDR3 length equals 13 residues. Germline V gives CDR1 SGHRS, CDR2 YFSETQ.

The chain employs TRBV11-3 and TRBJ2-2; D is possibly TRBD2 (5 bases). This CDR3 contains 16 residues. The V end lost 5 bases, the J end lost 4 bases, and 17 bases lay between the germline ends. CDR1 is SGHNT and CDR2 is YENEEA in the germline V gene. CDR3 coding DNA: TGTGCCAGCAGCCCCTCCCCGGGATGGGCCACCGGGGAGCTGTTTTTT. As protein: CASSPSPGWATGELFF.

V usage is TRBV28 and J usage is TRBJ2-5; no reliable D call. Germline assignment: CDR1 MDHEN and CDR2 SYDVKM. This CDR3 spans 14 amino acids. V was pared by 3 bases and J by 3 bases, with 11 bases between. CDR3 protein: CASSLAAVKETQYF. Here the CDR3 DNA reads TGTGCCAGCAGTTTGGCGGCCGTGAAAGAGACCCAGTACTTC.

The genes are TRBV28 and TRBJ2-3; D gene ambiguous. CDR3 length equals 12 residues. The V and J ends lost 9 bases and 4 bases respectively, with 11 bases between them. CDR1 and CDR2 from the germline V gene are MDHEN and SYDVKM. CDR3 DNA: TGTGCCAGTTTTAAACCCCCAGATACGCAGTATTTT. Translating gives CASFKPPDTQYF.